Below, 26 T cell receptor beta chains from the same sample are listed, as sequenced in a study of blood T cell repertoires in COVID-19. Only in-frame clones appear in the TCRdb table, and some are missing; sequencing was by immunoSEQ multiplex PCR. The table includes roughly 80,000 clones, 65% to 85% detected once. The sequenced sample was peripheral blood. Receptors were obtained from a woman in her sixties or seventies with acute or convalescent COVID-19.

In the case of this clone: The identical CDR3 is also encoded by other nucleotide sequences in the sample. The chain has TRBV3-1 (or the pseudogene TRBV3-2) and TRBJ1-2, with TRBD1 identical over 7 bases. This CDR3 is built from 15 residues. V was clipped by 1 base and J by 0 bases; unmatched bases: 2. CDR1 is LGHDT and CDR2 is YNNKEL in the germline V gene (reference sequence). The CDR3 loop is CASSQGGTANYGYTF. The CDR3 DNA follows: TGTGCCAGCAGCCAAGGAGGGACAGCTAACTATGGCTACACCTTC.

CDR3 region: CASSRRQGRMGNQPQHF. The CDR3 nucleotides are TGTGCCAGCAGCCGCCGACAGGGGAGGATGGGCAATCAGCCCCAGCATTTT. V usage is TRBV5-8 and J usage is TRBJ1-5; TRBD1 matches at 8 bases. Germline assignment: CDR1 SGHTS and CDR2 YDEGEE. V shed 4 bases, J shed 2 bases, and the junction held 11 bases outside the gene matches. The CDR3 loop spans 17 amino acids.

J is TRBJ1-2 and V is TRBV5-1; no clear D gene. Germline assignment: CDR1 SGHRS and CDR2 YFSETQ. The CDR3 spans 13 residues. Trimming cost V 3 bases and J 8 bases, with 14 bases left between them. CDR3 DNA: TGCGCCAGCAGCTCGACGAGTGGCGGAGGCTACACCTTC. Translating gives CASSSTSGGGYTF.

The chain is built from TRBV7-9 and TRBJ1-3, with TRBD1 matching 7 bases. Germline V CDR1 and CDR2: SEHNR, FQNEAQ (reference sequence). The CDR3 extends over 18 amino acids. V trimming: 2 bases; J trimming: 1 base; junction bases outside the gene matches: 11. CDR3 nucleotides: TGTGCCAGCAGCTTAAAGACAGGGTCTCTTGGTTCTGGAAACACCATATATTTT. This sequence encodes CASSLKTGSLGSGNTIYF.

This clone was counted only a few times. The chain couples TRBV19 to TRBJ2-1; 8 bases line up with TRBD1. The CDR3 spans 17 residues. Germline V gene data show CDR1 as LNHDA and CDR2 as SQIVND (reference sequence). V lost 6 bases, J lost 3 bases, and 13 bases stayed unmatched. The CDR3 region is CASSIPQGAPFYNEQFF. Written as DNA, the CDR3 is TGTGCCAGTAGCATTCCCCAGGGGGCCCCCTTCTACAATGAGCAGTTCTTC.

The V call is TRBV19, the J call TRBJ2-5, with TRBD1 matching 8 bases. Germline CDR1 LNHDA, CDR2 SQIVND (reference sequence). V lost 5 bases and J lost 1; bases outside the gene matches: 6. CDR3 length: 15 amino acids. In DNA, the CDR3 is TGTGCCAGTAGTTCGAGACAGGGGTTCCAAGAGACCCAGTACTTC. It translates to CASSSRQGFQETQYF.

This chain connects TRBV11-3 to TRBJ2-3; D perhaps matches TRBD1 (6 bases). Germline assignment: CDR1 SGHNT and CDR2 YENEEA. V was trimmed by 0 bases and J by 1 base, leaving 11 bases between them. The CDR3 totals 16 residues. The CDR3 is CASSLDGRTGTDTQYF. CDR3 in DNA: TGTGCCAGCAGCTTAGATGGGCGGACAGGCACAGATACGCAGTATTTT.

The chain combines TRBV5-1 with TRBJ1-4, with a weak D call TRBD1 (6 bases). The length of the CDR3 is 14 residues. Trimming removed 2 bases from V and 3 bases from J, with 8 bases in between. Per the germline V gene, CDR1 is SGHRS and CDR2 is YFSETQ. The CDR3 DNA reads TGCGCCAGCAGCTTTTCAGGGGCTAATGAAAAACTGTTTTTT. Translated: CASSFSGANEKLFF.

This clone was seen a handful of times. The rearrangement joins TRBV10-3 to TRBJ1-5; D ambiguous. This CDR3 comprises 14 residues. The V and J ends lost 3 bases and 3 bases respectively, with 9 bases between them. CDR1 is ENHRY, CDR2 SYGVKD, per germline. The CDR3, as DNA: TGTGCCATCAGTGAACCAGATATCAATCAGCCCCAGCATTTT. Amino acid sequence: CAISEPDINQPQHF.

The rearrangement joins TRBV12-3 or TRBV12-4 to TRBJ2-5; a weak D match, TRBD1 (5 bases). Trimming removed 4 bases from V and 4 bases from J, with 10 bases in between. There are 13 residues in the CDR3. The CDR3 protein is CASSSIQGETQYF. The CDR3 DNA follows: TGTGCCAGCAGTTCTATCCAGGGAGAGACCCAGTACTTC.

This sequence joins TRBV6-2 or TRBV6-3 and TRBJ1-2, with D possibly TRBD1 on 5 matching bases. This CDR3 has 14 amino acids. Germline CDR1 reads MNHEY; CDR2 reads SVGEGT. V shed 5 bases and J shed 2 bases, with 12 bases lying between them. Here the CDR3 reads CASSGGGFNYGYTF. For the CDR3, the DNA is TGTGCCAGCAGTGGGGGAGGATTCAACTATGGCTACACCTTC.

The chain uses TRBV5-6 and TRBJ1-2; 8 positions match TRBD1. CDR1 SGHDT and CDR2 YYEEEE come from the germline V gene. Germline trimming cut 4 bases from V and 8 bases from J; bases unmatched to any gene: 7. The CDR3 totals 13 residues. The CDR3 DNA reads TGTGCCAGCAGCCCGGGACAGGCCTTGGGCTACACCTTC. This sequence encodes CASSPGQALGYTF. Drawing the rest from reference TRBV5-6 and TRBJ1-2, the complete variable domain is DAGVTQSPTHLIKTRGQQVTLRCSPKSGHDTVSWYQQALGQGPQFIFQYYEEEERQRGNFPDRFSGHQFPNYSSELNVNALLLGDSALYLCASSPGQALGYTFGSGTRLTVV.

The V gene is TRBV27, the J gene TRBJ2-1, with 13 bases fitting TRBD2. The CDR3 is 19 amino acids. V shed 5 bases, J shed 7 bases, and the junction held 17 bases outside the gene matches. Germline V gene lookup returns CDR1 MNHEY and CDR2 SMNVEV (reference sequence). In DNA, the CDR3 is TGTGCCAGCAGTCAAAAACTAGCGGGGGGGCTGACCTTTAGGAATGAGCAGTTCTTC. Encoded protein: CASSQKLAGGLTFRNEQFF.

This clone was found once. Here the CDR3 reads CASSPLWPLNTEAFF. The CDR3 region has the DNA TGTGCCAGCAGTCCGTTATGGCCTTTGAACACTGAAGCTTTCTTT. V usage is TRBV7-9 and J usage is TRBJ1-1, with D unclear. The germline V gene encodes CDR1 SEHNR and CDR2 FQNEAQ (reference sequence). The CDR3 has 15 residues. V dropped 6 bases and J dropped 0 bases, with 14 bases sitting between them.

This clone was observed a single time. The chain joins TRBV5-1 to TRBJ2-3, with TRBD2 matching over 13 bases. J gave up 2 bases and V 4 bases, and 7 bases lay outside the gene matches. The CDR3 spans 17 residues. Germline V gene sequence: CDR1 SGHRS, CDR2 YFSETQ. CDR3 amino acids: CASSPGTSGDFTDTQYF. The CDR3 coding sequence is TGCGCCAGCAGCCCTGGGACTAGCGGGGATTTCACAGATACGCAGTATTTT.

This clone was counted a single time. The chain couples TRBV11-3 to TRBJ1-5, with 8 bases identical to TRBD1. Per germline, CDR1 SGHNT and CDR2 YENEEA. V lost 5 bases to trimming and J lost 7 bases; unmatched junction nucleotides: 4. The CDR3 is 13 amino acids. CDR3 protein: CASSPGGCQPQHF. CDR3 DNA sequence: TGTGCCAGCAGCCCAGGGGGCTGCCAGCCCCAGCATTTT.

This clone has just one count. The chain has TRBV6-5 and TRBJ1-1, with TRBD1 as a possible D gene (6 bases). Germline CDR1 reads MNHEY; CDR2 reads SVGAGI. The length of the CDR3 is 14 residues. Between the trimmed V and J ends, which lost 7 bases and 5 bases, there was a span of 17 bases. CDR3 loop: CASTNRARETEAFF. CDR3 nucleotide sequence: TGTGCCAGCACTAACAGGGCAAGAGAGACTGAAGCTTTCTTT.

The chain combines TRBV7-2 with TRBJ1-2; 8 bases are shared with TRBD1. The trim removed 5 bases at V and 8 bases at J, leaving 10 bases unmatched. This CDR3 comprises 14 residues. From germline, CDR1 is SGHTA and CDR2 FQGNSA. CDR3 nucleotide sequence: TGTGCCAGCAGCACAAGGGGCGGGACAGGAGGCTACACCTTC. Protein: CASSTRGGTGGYTF. The complete variable domain, with remaining parts taken from reference TRBV7-2 and TRBJ1-2, reads GAGVSQSPSNKVTEKGKDVELRCDPISGHTALYWYRQSLGQGLEFLIYFQGNSAPDKSGLPSDRFSAERTGGSVSTLTIQRTQQEDSAVYLCASSTRGGTGGYTFGSGTRLTVV.

The gene calls are TRBV7-9 and TRBJ2-5, with 8 bases identical to TRBD1. Losses at the gene ends were 3 bases for V and 4 bases for J; bases not matched to a gene: 4. The CDR3 extends over 14 amino acids. In germline, CDR1 is SEHNR, CDR2 FQNEAQ (reference sequence). For the CDR3, the DNA is TGTGCCAGCAGCTTTAGAACAGGGGGAGAGACCCAGTACTTC. It specifies CASSFRTGGETQYF.

The chain carries TRBV6-5 and TRBJ1-2, with D unresolved. Trimming removed 0 bases at V and 4 bases at J, with 12 bases between. CDR1 is MNHEY and CDR2 is SVGAGI in the germline V gene. The CDR3 covers 15 residues. The CDR3, as DNA: TGTGCCAGCAGTTACTCGAGACGACAACTCTATGGCTACACCTTC. Protein sequence: CASSYSRRQLYGYTF.

This chain links TRBV7-2 with TRBJ2-5, with 9 bases identical to TRBD1. V dropped 6 bases and J dropped 4; count of bases not matched to a gene: 9. The CDR3 consists of 15 residues. Germline lookup yields CDR1 SGHTA and CDR2 FQGNSA. The CDR3 DNA reads TGTGCCAGCAGTCAAGACAGGGGGTATGGAGAGACCCAGTACTTC. It encodes CASSQDRGYGETQYF.

The chain uses TRBV19 and TRBJ1-1; the D gene is possibly TRBD1 (6 bases). The CDR3 runs to 16 residues. Deletions cut 5 bases from V and 3 bases from J, with 19 bases between. Germline-derived CDR1 and CDR2 are LNHDA and SQIVND (reference sequence). CDR3 region: CASSYTGLGMYTEAFF. The CDR3 DNA reads TGTGCCAGTAGTTACACAGGGTTGGGAATGTACACTGAAGCTTTCTTT.

This chain uses TRBV5-1 with TRBJ2-7, with 11 bases fitting TRBD1. Germline CDR1 is SGHRS and CDR2 is YFSETQ. V shed 1 base and J 7 bases; nucleotides not matched to a gene: 4. This CDR3 comprises 14 residues. The CDR3 protein is CASSLKGTGGEQYF. CDR3 DNA sequence: TGCGCCAGCAGCTTGAAAGGGACAGGGGGAGAGCAGTACTTC. The entire variable domain, with the rest obtained from reference TRBV5-1 and TRBJ2-7, is as follows: KAGVTQTPRYLIKTRGQQVTLSCSPISGHRSVSWYQQTPGQGLQFLFEYFSETQRNKGNFPGRFSGRQFSNSRSEMNVSTLELGDSALYLCASSLKGTGGEQYFGPGTRLTVT.

The rearrangement joins TRBV7-6 to TRBJ1-1; TRBD1 matches 8 bases. In germline, CDR1 is SGHVS, CDR2 FNYEAQ. The CDR3 covers 14 residues. V was clipped by 5 bases and J by 1 base; unmatched bases: 3. This CDR3 is CASSLQGGNTEAFF. The CDR3 region has the DNA TGTGCCAGCAGCCTACAGGGGGGGAACACTGAAGCTTTCTTT.

The chain is built from TRBV10-3 and TRBJ1-1, with a weak D call TRBD1 (5 bases). Germline CDR1 reads ENHRY; CDR2 reads SYGVKD. V gave up 0 bases and J gave up 4 bases, with 9 bases separating them. The CDR3 length is 14 residues. As DNA, the CDR3 is TGTGCCATCAGTGAGTCGGGGGGGAGCACTGAAGCTTTCTTT. The encoded protein is CAISESGGSTEAFF.

CDR3 coding DNA: TGTGCCAGCAGTTCAGGGATCTCTGGAAACACCATATATTTT. Protein product: CASSSGISGNTIYF. The V gene is TRBV28, the J gene TRBJ1-3; possible D gene TRBD1, 5 bases. The germline CDR1 and CDR2 sequences are MDHEN and SYDVKM. CDR3 length equals 14 residues. V dropped 4 bases and J dropped 0 bases, with 7 bases sitting between them.